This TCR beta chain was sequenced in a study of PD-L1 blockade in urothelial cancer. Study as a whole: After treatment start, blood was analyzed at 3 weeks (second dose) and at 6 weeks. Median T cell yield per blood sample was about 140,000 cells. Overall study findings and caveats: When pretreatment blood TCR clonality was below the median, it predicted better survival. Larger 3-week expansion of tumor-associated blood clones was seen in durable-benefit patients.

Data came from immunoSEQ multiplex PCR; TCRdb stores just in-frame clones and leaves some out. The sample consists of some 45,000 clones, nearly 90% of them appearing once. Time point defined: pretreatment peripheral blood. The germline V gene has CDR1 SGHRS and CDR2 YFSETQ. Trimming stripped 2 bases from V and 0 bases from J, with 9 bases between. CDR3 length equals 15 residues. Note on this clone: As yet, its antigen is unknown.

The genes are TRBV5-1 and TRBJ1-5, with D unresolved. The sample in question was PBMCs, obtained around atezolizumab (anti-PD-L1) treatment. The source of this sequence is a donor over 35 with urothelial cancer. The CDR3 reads CASSLGGNSNQPQHF. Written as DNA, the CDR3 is TGCGCCAGCAGCTTAGGCGGTAATAGCAATCAGCCCCAGCATTTT.